This T cell receptor beta chain came from a study of shared T cell receptors in the human thymus. Germline V gene sequence: CDR1 SNHLY, CDR2 FYNNEI. CDR3 length: 18 residues. V was clipped by 1 base and J by 0 bases; unmatched bases: 5. Method: immunoSEQ multiplex PCR; TCRdb's copy keeps in-frame clones and lacks some. In the table there are more than 550,000 clones, 70% to 90% of which are singletons. This sample also belongs to another study, concerning human thymus T cells. That source adds: Unrelated people showed highly overlapping thymic repertoires, related research reported.

The J gene is TRBJ2-6, the V gene TRBV2, with 8 bases lining up with TRBD2. The specimen was thymocytes. The sequence came from a girl in the first two years of life with a congenital heart defect. The CDR3 loop is CASSEGGGPVSGANVLTF. The CDR3 nucleotides read TGTGCCAGCAGTGAAGGCGGGGGGCCGGTCTCTGGGGCCAACGTCCTGACTTTC. The whole variable domain, filled in from reference TRBV2 and TRBJ2-6, reads EPEVTQTPSHQVTQMGQEVILRCVPISNHLYFYWYRQILGQKVEFLVSFYNNEISEKSEIFDDQFSVERPDGSNFTLKIRSTKLEDSAMYFCASSEGGGPVSGANVLTFGAGSRLTVL.